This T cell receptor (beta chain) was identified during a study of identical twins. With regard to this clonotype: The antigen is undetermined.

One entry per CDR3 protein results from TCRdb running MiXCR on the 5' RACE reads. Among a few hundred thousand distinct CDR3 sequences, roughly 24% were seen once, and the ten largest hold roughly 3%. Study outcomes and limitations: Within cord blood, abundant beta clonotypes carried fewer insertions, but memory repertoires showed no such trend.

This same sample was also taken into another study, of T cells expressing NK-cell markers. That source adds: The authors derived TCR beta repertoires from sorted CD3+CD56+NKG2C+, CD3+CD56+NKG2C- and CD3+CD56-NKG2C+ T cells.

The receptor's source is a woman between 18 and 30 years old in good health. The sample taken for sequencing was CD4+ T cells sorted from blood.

The DNA for the CDR3 is TGTGCCAGCAGCTCCGGGAGGGGGGTGGACCAGTACTTC. Protein product: CASSSGRGVDQYF. The J gene is TRBJ2-7, the V gene TRBV12-3 or TRBV12-4, with 8 bases matching TRBD2. Germline trimming cut 6 bases from V and 10 bases from J; bases unmatched to any gene: 11. The length of the CDR3 is 13 residues.